Below, 29 T cell receptor beta chains from the same sample are listed, as sequenced in a study of T cell repertoires in cytomegalovirus infection. MiXCR, applied by TCRdb to the reads, yields one record per CDR3 protein. The sample lists 300,000 to 400,000 distinct CDR3 sequences, around a quarter occurring once. No antigen is known for these receptors. Sequencing used cultured PBMCs, obtained from culture after CMV antigen stimulation. These receptors all come from a human donor in good health (CMV status not recorded). Some clones in this sample may be carry-over from other donors' samples.

The V gene is TRBV13, the J gene TRBJ1-1; 11 bases are shared with TRBD1. The V and J ends lost 4 bases and 5 bases, in that order; junction bases with no gene match: 6. This CDR3 has 15 residues. CDR1 and CDR2 (germline): PRHDT, FYEKMQ (reference sequence). In DNA form, the CDR3 reads TGTGCCAGCAGCTCGGCGGGACAGGGGGTGACTGAAGCTTTCTTT. This translates into CASSSAGQGVTEAFF.

The V gene is TRBV6-1, the J gene TRBJ2-7, with 9 bases lining up with TRBD1. The J segment lost 3 bases and the V segment lost 7 bases, leaving 10 bases of the junction unmatched. Germline CDR1 is MNHNS and CDR2 is SASEGT. The CDR3 is made up of 15 amino acids. The CDR3 DNA is TGTGCCAGCACCCCGGGACAGGGTCCTTTCTACGAGCAGTACGTC. Residues: CASTPGQGPFYEQYV.

This clonotype has just a few counts. One junction end does not reproduce the germline sequence, and a read error may be involved. The rearrangement uses TRBV28 and TRBJ1-4, with D possibly matching TRBD1 (5 bases). The CDR3 covers 15 residues. CDR1 and CDR2 from the germline V gene are MDHEN and SYDVKM. The CDR3 bases are TGTGCCAGCAGTTTATCTTTGTCTTCTGCAGGGTCGGGAATTTTT. Translating it yields CASSLSLSSAGSGIF.

The CDR3 spells CASSPWTGDTGELFF. The CDR3 nucleotides are TGTGCCAGCAGCCCCTGGACAGGGGACACCGGGGAGCTGTTTTTT. This chain connects TRBV11-3 to TRBJ2-2, with 9 bases identical to TRBD1. J lost 3 bases, V lost 5 bases, and 4 bases had no gene match. Germline V lookup: CDR1 SGHNT, CDR2 YENEEA. This CDR3 spans 15 amino acids.

The sample holds many counts of this clonotype. This sequence joins TRBV7-2 and TRBJ2-7, with TRBD2 identical over 15 bases. The CDR3 is 17 residues long. CDR1 SGHTA and CDR2 FQGNSA come from the germline V gene. The trim removed 1 base at V and 9 bases at J, leaving 10 bases unmatched. This chain's CDR3 is CASSLVGAGLAGGWQYF. Here the CDR3 DNA reads TGTGCCAGCAGCTTAGTAGGTGCTGGACTAGCGGGAGGGTGGCAGTACTTC.

This clonotype was counted many times. CDR3 bases: TGTGCCAGCAGCTTACGAACTAGCGGGAGGGGGGAGCAGTTCTTC. Protein: CASSLRTSGRGEQFF. V usage is TRBV7-2 and J usage is TRBJ2-1; TRBD2 aligns across 13 bases. Trimming at V came to 2 bases and at J to 10 bases, leaving 5 bases not matched to a gene. This CDR3 is built from 15 residues. Germline V gene data show CDR1 as SGHTA and CDR2 as FQGNSA.

The V and J genes are TRBV2 and TRBJ2-1, with 8 bases fitting TRBD2. Trimming cost V 7 bases and J 3 bases; bases outside gene matches: 17. Germline V gene lookup returns CDR1 SNHLY and CDR2 FYNNEI. The CDR3 runs to 18 residues. DNA for the CDR3: TGTGCCAGCACCCTGGCGGGAGGCGGGAAGGGGAACTACAATGAGCAGTTCTTC. It is translated as CASTLAGGGKGNYNEQFF.

J is TRBJ2-5 and V is TRBV12-3 or TRBV12-4; TRBD1 aligns across 11 bases. V was pared by 2 bases and J by 5 bases, with 13 bases of the junction left unmatched. This CDR3 has 18 residues. This CDR3 reads CASSLRSLGQGAKETQYF. The DNA of the CDR3 is TGTGCCAGCAGTTTACGATCTCTCGGACAGGGGGCGAAGGAGACCCAGTACTTC.

The J gene is TRBJ2-1, the V gene TRBV7-2; TRBD2 might be the D (5 bases). CDR3 length: 16 amino acids. Germline V gene data show CDR1 as SGHTA and CDR2 as FQGNSA. Trimming stripped 2 bases from V and 5 bases from J, with 16 bases between. CDR3 loop: CASSLSDGPADNEQFF. The CDR3 region has the DNA TGTGCCAGCAGCTTATCCGATGGACCAGCGGACAATGAGCAGTTCTTC. Using reference TRBV7-2 and TRBJ2-1 for the parts outside the CDR3, the full variable domain is GAGVSQSPSNKVTEKGKDVELRCDPISGHTALYWYRQSLGQGLEFLIYFQGNSAPDKSGLPSDRFSAERTGGSVSTLTIQRTQQEDSAVYLCASSLSDGPADNEQFFGPGTRLTVL.

This sequence joins TRBV6-6 and TRBJ2-3; 7 bases line up with TRBD2. The trim removed 0 bases at V and 0 bases at J, leaving 9 bases unmatched. CDR1 is MNHNY and CDR2 is SVGAGI in the germline V gene (reference sequence). CDR3 length equals 18 residues. The CDR3 nucleotides are TGTGCCAGCAGTTACTCCGGCGGGAGTAGGGGTAGCACAGATACGCAGTATTTT. Its protein is CASSYSGGSRGSTDTQYF.

This chain joins TRBV7-9 and TRBJ1-1; D is ambiguous. Germline values: CDR1 SEHNR, CDR2 FQNEAQ (reference sequence). The CDR3 runs to 11 residues. The V and J ends lost 5 bases and 11 bases respectively, with 12 bases between them. CDR3 residues: CASSREREAFF. The CDR3 coding sequence is TGTGCCAGCAGCCGAGAACGGGAGGCTTTCTTT.

This clonotype appeared a single time. The chain links TRBV19 to TRBJ2-2; no clear D gene. This CDR3 spans 14 amino acids. V gave up 4 bases and J gave up 2 bases, with 8 bases separating them. Per the germline V gene, CDR1 is LNHDA and CDR2 is SQIVND (reference sequence). For the CDR3, the DNA is TGTGCCAGTAGTACCTTGATAAACACCGGGGAGCTGTTTTTT. This encodes CASSTLINTGELFF.

The table lists this clonotype with a few counts. The chain uses TRBV2 and TRBJ2-1; D not certain. Trimming shortened V by 6 bases and J by 6 bases, and 9 bases separated the two germline ends. The length of the CDR3 is 12 residues. Germline loops: CDR1 SNHLY, CDR2 FYNNEI. CDR3 sequence (DNA): TGTGCCAGCAGATCCTCTAGCAATGAGCAGTTCTTC. Residues: CASRSSSNEQFF. The full variable domain, its missing parts supplied by reference TRBV2 and TRBJ2-1, is EPEVTQTPSHQVTQMGQEVILRCVPISNHLYFYWYRQILGQKVEFLVSFYNNEISEKSEIFDDQFSVERPDGSNFTLKIRSTKLEDSAMYFCASRSSSNEQFFGPGTRLTVL.

This clonotype was observed at least ten times. The chain joins TRBV7-2 to TRBJ1-1, with D perhaps matching TRBD1 (6 bases). Trimming cost V 3 bases and J 5 bases, with 13 bases left between them. The germline CDR1 and CDR2 sequences are SGHTA and FQGNSA. The CDR3 is 14 amino acids. The CDR3: CASSFDRGRTEAFF. In DNA, the CDR3 is TGTGCCAGCAGCTTTGACCGGGGGCGGACTGAAGCTTTCTTT.

This clonotype was recorded many times. The chain has TRBV7-6 and TRBJ2-1, with a weak D call TRBD2 (5 bases). Germline-derived CDR1 and CDR2 are SGHVS and FNYEAQ. Between the trimmed V and J ends, which lost 5 bases and 0 bases, there was a span of 17 bases. The CDR3 consists of 17 residues. The CDR3 reads CASSALRGTSSYNEQFF. CDR3 bases: TGTGCCAGCAGCGCACTGCGCGGAACTAGCTCCTACAATGAGCAGTTCTTC.

J is TRBJ2-3 and V is TRBV7-2; the D is unclear. Germline CDR1 reads SGHTA; CDR2 reads FQGNSA. Trimming removed 1 base from V and 4 bases from J, with 6 bases in between. The CDR3 sequence is 13 residues long. The CDR3 protein is CASSLVSADTQYF. The CDR3 nucleotides are TGTGCCAGCAGCTTAGTGTCTGCAGATACGCAGTATTTT.

This clonotype was picked up many times. The rearrangement uses TRBV7-2 and TRBJ2-5, with a possible D match to TRBD2 (7 bases). The V gene's germline CDR1 is SGHTA and CDR2 FQGNSA. The V gene lost 2 bases and the J gene lost 3 bases, with 10 bases spanning the gap. The CDR3 is 14 residues long. CDR3 in amino acids: CASSLRGGEETQYF. The CDR3 DNA reads as TGTGCCAGCAGCTTAAGAGGGGGGGAAGAGACCCAGTACTTC.

The CDR3 coding sequence is TGCGCCAGCAGTCACATACTAGGGTACACCGGGGAGCTGTTTTTT. This encodes CASSHILGYTGELFF. The chain is built from TRBV10-2 and TRBJ2-2, with D maybe TRBD2 (5 bases). V lost 5 bases and J lost 3, with 13 bases in between. Germline V gene sequence: CDR1 WSHSY, CDR2 SAAADI. This CDR3 has 15 amino acids.

The chain links TRBV2 to TRBJ2-7; D might be TRBD1 (6 bases). The CDR3 has 12 amino acids. The germline V gene has CDR1 SNHLY and CDR2 FYNNEI. Trimming shortened V by 6 bases and J by 7 bases, and 13 bases separated the two germline ends. This CDR3 reads CASSIFRGEQYF. The DNA for the CDR3 is TGTGCCAGCAGCATCTTTAGGGGGGAGCAGTACTTC.

The chain carries TRBV6-6 and TRBJ1-1; 9 bases map to TRBD1. The CDR3 spans 15 residues. Losses at the gene ends were 7 bases for V and 1 base for J; bases not matched to a gene: 7. In germline, CDR1 is MNHNY, CDR2 SVGAGI (reference sequence). CDR3 residues: CASTDGGQGNTEAFF. Here the CDR3 DNA reads TGTGCCAGCACCGACGGGGGACAGGGGAACACTGAAGCTTTCTTT.

This clonotype was recorded at least ten times. J is TRBJ2-4 and V is TRBV30; tentative D call: TRBD1 (5 bases). Trimming pared 0 bases from V and 8 bases from J, leaving 14 bases between. This CDR3 comprises 14 residues. Looked up from germline, CDR1 is GTSNPN and CDR2 is SVGIG (reference sequence). The CDR3 nucleotides are TGTGCCTGGAGTGTAATGGTGGGGCGAGACATTCAGTACTTC. It translates to CAWSVMVGRDIQYF.

Many counts were recorded for this clonotype. The genes are TRBV7-6 and TRBJ1-3; tentatively, D is TRBD1 (6 bases). Germline CDR1 SGHVS, CDR2 FNYEAQ. The CDR3 totals 15 residues. V dropped 0 bases and J dropped 2 bases, with 8 bases sitting between them. CDR3 nucleotides: TGTGCCAGCAGCTTAGCCCAGGGGCCTGGAAACACCATATATTTT. This encodes CASSLAQGPGNTIYF.

The chain links TRBV7-9 to TRBJ1-1, with no clear D. This CDR3 comprises 15 residues. In germline, CDR1 is SEHNR, CDR2 FQNEAQ (reference sequence). Trimming took off 5 bases at V and 2 bases at J, with 15 bases between the two ends. This CDR3 is CASSPAGSLNTEAFF. For the CDR3, the DNA is TGTGCCAGCAGCCCAGCCGGTTCCCTAAACACTGAAGCTTTCTTT.

As for this clonotype: A much larger clone differs from this one at a single base, so this may be a read error. The genes are TRBV4-3 and TRBJ2-1; possible D gene TRBD2, 6 bases. CDR1 is LGHNA and CDR2 is YSLEER in the germline V gene. The CDR3 covers 16 residues. V lost 4 bases to trimming and J lost 6 bases, with 19 bases between them. The CDR3 nucleotides are TGCGCCAGCAGCCTTTATGGCGCGGGAAGGAGCAATGAGCAGTTCTTC. The encoded protein is CASSLYGAGRSNEQFF.

This clonotype was counted between two and nine times. V and J are TRBV7-2 and TRBJ1-3; D gene ambiguous. The CDR3 loop spans 15 amino acids. The V end lost 1 base, the J end lost 0 bases, and 7 bases lay between the germline ends. From germline, CDR1 is SGHTA and CDR2 FQGNSA. CDR3 protein: CASSLVQASGNTIYF. The CDR3 region has the DNA TGTGCCAGCAGCTTAGTTCAGGCCTCTGGAAACACCATATATTTT.

The chain couples TRBV19 to TRBJ2-3; D is undetermined. With 4 bases removed from V and 4 bases from J, the gap between germline ends came to 9 bases. This CDR3 has 13 residues. CDR1 and CDR2 (germline): LNHDA, SQIVND (reference sequence). Here the CDR3 reads CASSTRRADTQYF. In DNA, the CDR3 is TGTGCCAGTAGTACCCGACGGGCAGATACGCAGTATTTT.

The CDR3 nucleotides are TGCAGCGTAGGAACGGTCTTGACTGAAAAACTGTTTTTT. Its translation is CSVGTVLTEKLFF. The chain uses TRBV29-1 and TRBJ1-4; D not certain. CDR3 length: 13 residues. CDR1 is SQVTM, CDR2 ANQGSEA, per germline. The germline V and J ends were trimmed by 6 bases and 7 bases, with 15 bases remaining between them.

The sample holds a few counts of this clonotype. The chain couples TRBV6-2 or TRBV6-3 to TRBJ1-2, with 11 bases lining up with TRBD1. Germline V CDR1 and CDR2: MNHEY, SVGEGT. The length of the CDR3 is 15 residues. With V trimmed by 6 bases and J by 1 base, 4 bases remained unmatched. The CDR3 bases are TGTGCCAGCAGGACCGGGACAGGGGGTAACTATGGCTACACCTTC. This codes for CASRTGTGGNYGYTF.

This clonotype was found a few times. The chain combines TRBV7-8 with TRBJ2-5; unclear D gene. The CDR3 spans 13 residues. CDR1 and CDR2 from the germline V gene are SGHVS and FQNEAQ. Trimming pared 2 bases from V and 5 bases from J, leaving 9 bases between. CDR3 region: CASSLQFRETQYF. Written as DNA, the CDR3 is TGTGCCAGCAGCTTACAGTTTAGGGAGACCCAGTACTTC.